The 28 T cell receptor beta chains reported below all come from one sample, sequenced in a study of vaccination effects on CD4 cells after COVID-19. The antigens for these receptors are not known. It was after around eleven days of culture that CD4+ T cells were isolated. Participants were vaccinated with two doses of either the BNT162b2 or mRNA-1273 vaccine. Some clones are missing from TCRdb's copy, which holds only in-frame ones; the method was immunoSEQ multiplex PCR. The sample consists of tens of thousands of clones, roughly 73% of them appearing once. The sample consisted of CD4+ T cells from PBMCs cultured without peptide, taken after COVID-19 vaccination. All receptors come from a human donor who received a COVID-19 vaccine.

This chain joins TRBV24-1 and TRBJ2-5, with D perhaps TRBD1 or TRBD2 (7 bases each). V lost 5 bases, J lost 5 bases, and 17 bases lay in between. The CDR3 extends over 15 amino acids. Germline lookup yields CDR1 KGHDR and CDR2 SFDVKD. CDR3 sequence: CATSGSRGGTETQYF. DNA for the CDR3: TGTGCCACCAGTGGGAGCAGGGGGGGGACGGAGACCCAGTACTTC.

The chain has TRBV5-4 and TRBJ1-2; D gene uncertain. V was clipped by 4 bases and J by 0 bases, with 10 bases between them. Germline V gives CDR1 SGHNT, CDR2 YYREEE (reference sequence). The CDR3 has 14 amino acids. CDR3 sequence: CASSRGLTNYGYTF. The CDR3 region has the DNA TGTGCCAGCAGCAGAGGCCTTACTAACTATGGCTACACCTTC.

The chain recombines TRBV9 with TRBJ2-6; no clear D. The length of the CDR3 is 17 residues. V lost 0 bases to trimming and J lost 0 bases, with 10 bases between them. Germline lookup yields CDR1 SGDLS and CDR2 YYNGEE. CDR3 region: CASSVEDRHSGANVLTF. The CDR3, as DNA: TGTGCCAGCAGCGTAGAGGACCGTCACTCTGGGGCCAACGTCCTGACTTTC.

The V call is TRBV3-1 (or the pseudogene TRBV3-2), the J call TRBJ1-5; TRBD1 matches 7 bases. The germline CDR1 and CDR2 sequences are LGHDT and YNNKEL (reference sequence). CDR3 size: 14 residues. The junction had 3 bases not matched to a gene; V was cut back by 2 bases and J by 5 bases. CDR3 loop: CASSQRGGDQPQHF. CDR3 coding DNA: TGTGCCAGCAGCCAACGAGGGGGCGATCAGCCCCAGCATTTT.

This clone was seen a few times. The chain recombines TRBV6-2 or TRBV6-3 with TRBJ2-7, with D possibly TRBD1 on 8 matching bases. Trimming pared 5 bases from V and 4 bases from J, leaving 21 bases between. CDR1 and CDR2 (germline): MNHEY, SVGEGT. This CDR3 is 16 amino acids long. In nucleotides, the CDR3 is TGTGCCAGCAGTCCCGGAGGGACAGGACTAGGGTACGAGCAGTACGTC. Its translation is CASSPGGTGLGYEQYV.

The genes are TRBV5-4 and TRBJ1-2; unclear D gene. CDR1 is SGHNT, CDR2 YYREEE, per germline (reference sequence). Deletions cut 1 base from V and 2 bases from J, with 12 bases between. The CDR3 sequence is 15 residues long. DNA for the CDR3: TGTGCCAGCAGCTTGATAGGGTTTGGGAACTATGGCTACACCTTC. It translates to CASSLIGFGNYGYTF.

The V call is TRBV4-3, the J call TRBJ2-1, with D perhaps given as TRBD1 or TRBD2 (5 bases each). The germline gives CDR1 LGHNA, CDR2 YSLEER. Trimming pared 1 base from V and 9 bases from J, leaving 19 bases between. The CDR3 extends over 16 amino acids. The CDR3 region is CASSQGPTGRRFEQFF. CDR3 nucleotide sequence: TGCGCCAGCAGCCAAGGTCCGACGGGGCGGAGGTTTGAGCAGTTCTTC.

The CDR3 reads CASSPGRVHYGYTF. As DNA, the CDR3 is TGTGCCAGCTCACCAGGCAGGGTCCACTATGGCTACACCTTC. The rearrangement links TRBV18 to TRBJ1-2, with TRBD1 as a possible D gene (5 bases). Trimming shortened V by 2 bases and J by 3 bases, and 10 bases separated the two germline ends. Per the germline V gene, CDR1 is KGHSH and CDR2 is LQKENI. The CDR3 spans 14 residues.

This chain links TRBV11-2 with TRBJ2-7, with D maybe TRBD2 (7 bases). The CDR3 runs 15 residues. Trimming removed 5 bases from V and 4 bases from J, with 18 bases in between. Germline V gene data show CDR1 as SGHAT and CDR2 as FQNNGV. DNA of the CDR3: TGTGCCAGCAGCCTATCCTCGGGGGGCGGGTACGAGCAGTACGTC. Its protein is CASSLSSGGGYEQYV.

The rearrangement joins TRBV28 to TRBJ2-5, with a tentative D call TRBD2 (7 bases). CDR1 MDHEN and CDR2 SYDVKM come from the germline V gene. The CDR3 runs 14 residues. V was pared by 3 bases and J by 4 bases, with 12 bases between. The CDR3 DNA reads as TGTGCCAGCAGTTTGGGGGGGGCGCGAGAGACCCAGTACTTC. This translates into CASSLGGARETQYF.

This chain uses TRBV6-6 with TRBJ2-6; no definite D call. Germline loops: CDR1 MNHNY, CDR2 SVGAGI (reference sequence). Trimming took off 2 bases at V and 0 bases at J, with 5 bases between the two ends. This CDR3 contains 15 residues. Written as DNA, the CDR3 is TGTGCCAGCAGTTACGGCAGCTCTGGGGCCAACGTCCTGACTTTC. As protein: CASSYGSSGANVLTF.

The chain is built from TRBV7-2 and TRBJ1-1; D call uncertain. V shed 0 bases and J shed 1 base, with 12 bases lying between them. Germline V lookup: CDR1 SGHTA, CDR2 FQGNSA. The CDR3 is made up of 16 amino acids. The CDR3 bases are TGTGCCAGCAGCTTAGCCGGGATCATTTCGAACACTGAAGCTTTCTTT. This gives the protein CASSLAGIISNTEAFF.

The chain carries TRBV7-9 and TRBJ1-1; D perhaps matches TRBD1 (5 bases). Trimming removed 5 bases at V and 4 bases at J, with 14 bases between. The V gene's germline CDR1 is SEHNR and CDR2 FQNEAQ (reference sequence). The CDR3 extends over 14 amino acids. The CDR3 nucleotides are TGTGCCAGCAGCCAGAGCGGGGGAGTCACTGAAGCTTTCTTT. This codes for CASSQSGGVTEAFF.

The chain employs TRBV2 and TRBJ2-7; 11 nucleotides align to TRBD2. Trimming took 8 bases from V and 6 from J; bases not matched to a gene: 6. The CDR3 has 13 residues. CDR1 and CDR2 (germline): SNHLY, FYNNEI. The CDR3 bases are TGTGCCAGCCGACGACTAGCGGGGCGCGAGCAGTACGTC. As protein: CASRRLAGREQYV.

This chain uses TRBV6-6 with TRBJ2-5; maybe TRBD1 (6 bases). Germline CDR1 and CDR2: MNHNY and SVGAGI (reference sequence). The CDR3 has 15 residues. V was cut by 4 bases and J by 6 bases, with 18 bases left in between. The CDR3 nucleotides are TGTGCCAGCAGTTTAACCCAGGGGACACCTCAGACCCAGTACTTC. Translated: CASSLTQGTPQTQYF.

The V call is TRBV19, the J call TRBJ1-3, with D unclear. The CDR3 is 14 amino acids. Germline values: CDR1 LNHDA, CDR2 SQIVND (reference sequence). The ends were cut back, 0 bases at V and 5 bases at J, with 8 bases in the middle. This CDR3 is CASSIEAGRNTIYF. The CDR3 DNA follows: TGTGCCAGTAGTATAGAAGCGGGCCGAAACACCATATATTTT.

The CDR3: CASSLMGTSGSDTQYF. CDR3 DNA: TGTGCCAGCAGCTTAATGGGGACTAGCGGATCAGATACGCAGTATTTT. This rearrangement joins TRBV7-8 to TRBJ2-3, with 11 positions matching TRBD2. Germline lookup yields CDR1 SGHVS and CDR2 FQNEAQ. This CDR3 has 16 amino acids. V was clipped by 2 bases and J by 4 bases; unmatched bases: 5.

The table lists this clone with a few counts. The rearrangement uses TRBV10-1 and TRBJ1-6, with D uncertain. The CDR3 spans 13 residues. Trimming shortened V by 3 bases and J by 7 bases, and 7 bases separated the two germline ends. The germline V gene encodes CDR1 WNHNN and CDR2 SYGVQD (reference sequence). The CDR3 region has the DNA TGCGCCAGCAGTGACAGCATGAATTCACCCCTCCACTTT. Its translation: CASSDSMNSPLHF.

The rearrangement joins TRBV28 to TRBJ2-3, with TRBD2 as a possible D gene (7 bases). Deletions cut 6 bases from V and 3 bases from J, with 10 bases between. Germline V gives CDR1 MDHEN, CDR2 SYDVKM. This CDR3 is built from 13 residues. The CDR3, as DNA: TGTGCCAGCAGGGGGAGGGGGACAGATACGCAGTATTTT. The encoded protein is CASRGRGTDTQYF.

The CDR3 region has the DNA TGTGCCAGCAGTTTAAAGGGGATCTATGGCTACACCTTC. It specifies CASSLKGIYGYTF. The chain employs TRBV27 and TRBJ1-2; D might be TRBD1 (5 bases). The CDR3 runs 13 residues. Germline V gene lookup returns CDR1 MNHEY and CDR2 SMNVEV (reference sequence). V lost 2 bases and J 4 bases, leaving 8 bases between the germline ends.

The CDR3 is CASSERWGTGELFF. Here the CDR3 DNA reads TGTGCCAGCAGTGAAAGATGGGGCACCGGGGAGCTGTTTTTT. This chain joins TRBV6-1 and TRBJ2-2; D gene unclear. The CDR3 is 14 residues long. Trimming shortened V by 2 bases and J by 4 bases, and 8 bases separated the two germline ends. The V gene's germline CDR1 is MNHNS and CDR2 SASEGT.

The chain is built from TRBV29-1 and TRBJ2-3; D unresolved. The CDR3 length is 12 residues. V was shortened by 7 bases and J by 1 base, with 9 bases between the two germline ends. The germline CDR1 and CDR2 sequences are SQVTM and ANQGSEA. The CDR3 reads CSGGLGTDTQYF. DNA of the CDR3: TGCAGCGGGGGTTTGGGCACAGATACGCAGTATTTT.

The CDR3 DNA reads TGTGCCAGCTCCCTTAATACAGGGGGTGAACCTCGGCAGTACTTC. Its translation is CASSLNTGGEPRQYF. The chain uses TRBV18 and TRBJ2-5; 8 nucleotides align to TRBD1. This CDR3 spans 15 amino acids. Germline assignment: CDR1 KGHSH and CDR2 LQKENI. V lost 6 bases and J lost 11; bases outside the gene matches: 17.

The V and J genes are TRBV7-9 and TRBJ2-3; the D is unclear. The CDR3 contains 13 residues. V was pared by 3 bases and J by 2 bases, with 6 bases between. Per the germline V gene, CDR1 is SEHNR and CDR2 is FQNEAQ (reference sequence). The CDR3 coding sequence is TGTGCCAGCAGCTTTACAGACACAGATACGCAGTATTTT. Protein: CASSFTDTDTQYF. The variable domain in full, with the rest retrieved from reference TRBV7-9 and TRBJ2-3, is DTGVSQNPRHKITKRGQNVTFRCDPISEHNRLYWYRQTLGQGPEFLTYFQNEAQLEKSRLLSDRFSAERPKGSFSTLEIQRTEQGDSAMYLCASSFTDTDTQYFGPGTRLTVL.

The V gene is TRBV18, the J gene TRBJ2-3; 9 bases are shared with TRBD1. Germline lookup yields CDR1 KGHSH and CDR2 LQKENI. The V gene end was trimmed by 0 bases and the J gene end by 4 bases; junction bases not matched to a gene: 11. The CDR3 is made up of 18 amino acids. The CDR3 is CASSPPAPRDRDSDTQYF. In DNA form, the CDR3 reads TGTGCCAGCTCACCACCGGCTCCTCGGGACAGGGATTCAGATACGCAGTATTTT.

The chain links TRBV3-1 (or the pseudogene TRBV3-2) to TRBJ1-2, with 8 bases lining up with TRBD1. V dropped 6 bases and J dropped 7; count of bases not matched to a gene: 7. Germline CDR1 LGHDT, CDR2 YNNKEL (reference sequence). The length of the CDR3 is 13 residues. CDR3 amino acids: CASSATGGVGYTF. The CDR3 coding sequence is TGTGCCAGCAGTGCTACAGGGGGGGTTGGCTACACCTTC.

This clone turned up a few times. The chain links TRBV5-6 to TRBJ1-5, with D unclear. The CDR3 sequence is 14 residues long. The V end lost 5 bases, the J end lost 0 bases, and 9 bases lay between the germline ends. Germline V gene data show CDR1 as SGHDT and CDR2 as YYEEEE. The CDR3 loop reads CASRQLNSNQPQHF. In DNA, the CDR3 is TGTGCCAGCAGGCAACTTAATAGCAATCAGCCCCAGCATTTT.

The chain carries TRBV21-1 and TRBJ2-7; whether TRBD2, the table's D call, matches the DNA was not checked. TRBV21-1 is marked as a pseudogene. The CDR3 totals 15 residues. CDR3 residues: CASSKSKDGGVEQYV. DNA of the CDR3: TGTGCCAGCAGCAAATCGAAGGACGGGGGGGTCGAGCAGTACGTC.